Following are 19 T cell receptor beta chains from one sample sequenced in a study of T cell repertoires in cytomegalovirus infection. TCRdb processed the reads anew with MiXCR; each CDR3 protein has one entry. The table shows approximately 190,000 distinct CDR3 sequences, with approximately 9.7% occurring only once. Sequenced input: PBMCs. Every receptor here comes from a human donor in good health (CMV status not recorded). Some clones in this sample may be carry-over from other donors' samples.

This clonotype came up a few times. This CDR3 reads CASSVAGGPAKNIQYF. CDR3 bases: TGTGCCAGCAGCGTAGCGGGAGGGCCGGCCAAAAACATTCAGTACTTC. V gene TRBV2 combines with J gene TRBJ2-4, with 11 nucleotides matching TRBD2. V lost 6 bases to trimming and J lost 1 base; unmatched junction nucleotides: 5. This CDR3 is built from 16 residues. Germline V gene sequence: CDR1 SNHLY, CDR2 FYNNEI.

This clonotype occurred many times. V usage is TRBV15 and J usage is TRBJ1-2, with 12 bases that match TRBD1. The CDR3 is made up of 14 amino acids. V shed 8 bases, J shed 4 bases, and the junction held 5 bases outside the gene matches. Per the germline V gene, CDR1 is LNHNV and CDR2 is YYDKDF (reference sequence). The CDR3 DNA follows: TGTGCCACCTCAACGGGACAGGGGGCCTATGGCTACACCTTC. Encoded protein: CATSTGQGAYGYTF.

This clonotype was observed at least ten times. J is TRBJ2-2 and V is TRBV5-4; TRBD2 might be the D (5 bases). V lost 4 bases and J lost 4, with 11 bases in between. In germline, CDR1 is SGHNT, CDR2 YYREEE (reference sequence). The CDR3 is made up of 14 amino acids. The CDR3 sequence: CASSDGGGTGELFF. The CDR3 DNA is TGTGCCAGCAGCGACGGAGGAGGCACCGGGGAGCTGTTTTTT.

This clonotype appeared a few times. The V gene is TRBV2, the J gene TRBJ1-6; no clear D. Trimming removed 3 bases at V and 11 bases at J, with 14 bases between. The germline gives CDR1 SNHLY, CDR2 FYNNEI. The CDR3 has 14 amino acids. CDR3 coding DNA: TGTGCCAGCAGTGAGAGGTCGTCGGGGACACCCCTCCACTTT. Translated, it gives CASSERSSGTPLHF.

This clonotype appeared many times. The CDR3 DNA reads as TGTGCCAGCAGATCATCAGGGGTCACCGGGGAGCTGTTTTTT. Protein product: CASRSSGVTGELFF. V is TRBV2 and J is TRBJ2-2, with a weak D call TRBD1 (6 bases). The CDR3 spans 14 residues. V lost 6 bases and J 4 bases, leaving 12 bases between the germline ends. Germline CDR1 reads SNHLY; CDR2 reads FYNNEI.

This clonotype showed up just a few times. The chain has TRBV7-9 and TRBJ2-1; possibly TRBD1 for D (6 bases). The CDR3 consists of 12 residues. Germline CDR1 and CDR2: SEHNR and FQNEAQ (reference sequence). V was trimmed by 5 bases and J by 10 bases, leaving 12 bases between them. In DNA form, the CDR3 reads TGTGCCAGCAGCGACAGGCTTTGGGAGCAGTTCTTC. This encodes CASSDRLWEQFF. The complete variable domain, with remaining parts taken from reference TRBV7-9 and TRBJ2-1, reads DTGVSQNPRHKITKRGQNVTFRCDPISEHNRLYWYRQTLGQGPEFLTYFQNEAQLEKSRLLSDRFSAERPKGSFSTLEIQRTEQGDSAMYLCASSDRLWEQFFGPGTRLTVL.

This clonotype was observed a handful of times. The gene calls are TRBV29-1 and TRBJ2-3; unclear D gene. This CDR3 contains 12 residues. Trimming took 4 bases from V and 0 from J, leaving 5 bases between them. The germline V gene encodes CDR1 SQVTM and CDR2 ANQGSEA. CDR3 residues: CSVAGSTDTQYF. CDR3 in DNA: TGCAGCGTTGCGGGCAGCACAGATACGCAGTATTTT.

This clonotype was seen many times. The V gene is TRBV7-2, the J gene TRBJ2-5, with 7 bases fitting TRBD1. This CDR3 has 15 amino acids. V lost 3 bases and J lost 2; bases outside the gene matches: 6. Germline CDR1 and CDR2: SGHTA and FQGNSA. Here the CDR3 DNA reads TGTGCCAGCAGCTTTGGGACAGTTACTCAAGAGACCCAGTACTTC. Translating it yields CASSFGTVTQETQYF.

The table lists this clonotype with many counts. The gene calls are TRBV7-8 and TRBJ2-5, with D unresolved. The CDR3 runs 14 residues. V was trimmed by 2 bases and J by 0 bases, leaving 7 bases between them. The germline V gene has CDR1 SGHVS and CDR2 FQNEAQ. As DNA, the CDR3 is TGTGCCAGCAGCTTAAACGGAAACCAAGAGACCCAGTACTTC. Translated, it gives CASSLNGNQETQYF.

This clonotype was picked up many times. CDR3 amino acids: CSAERQGANEQFF. The CDR3 coding sequence is TGCAGTGCTGAGCGACAGGGGGCCAATGAGCAGTTCTTC. V usage is TRBV20-1 and J usage is TRBJ2-1; 10 nucleotides agree with TRBD1. V was pared by 5 bases and J by 6 bases, with 4 bases of the junction left unmatched. The length of the CDR3 is 13 residues. Germline V lookup: CDR1 DFQATT, CDR2 SNEGSKA (reference sequence).

The chain links TRBV12-3 or TRBV12-4 to TRBJ2-2; 7 positions agree with TRBD1. V gave up 4 bases and J gave up 1 base; unmatched junction bases: 6. The CDR3 length is 16 residues. CDR3 in DNA: TGTGCCAGCAGTTCACGAGACAGGGAGAACACCGGGGAGCTGTTTTTT. Its protein is CASSSRDRENTGELFF.

This chain connects TRBV9 to TRBJ2-5; 7 nucleotides align to TRBD1. Germline CDR1 reads SGDLS; CDR2 reads YYNGEE. The CDR3 contains 14 residues. The V gene end was trimmed by 0 bases and the J gene end by 4 bases; junction bases not matched to a gene: 3. This chain's CDR3 is CASSVGAGGETQYF. DNA for the CDR3: TGTGCCAGCAGCGTAGGAGCAGGGGGAGAGACCCAGTACTTC. Full variable domain (outside the CDR3, taken from reference TRBV9 and TRBJ2-5): DSGVTQTPKHLITATGQRVTLRCSPRSGDLSVYWYQQSLDQGLQFLIQYYNGEERAKGNILERFSAQQFPDLHSELNLSSLELGDSALYFCASSVGAGGETQYFGPGTRLLVL.

This clonotype appeared many times. The J gene is TRBJ2-1, the V gene TRBV6-2 or TRBV6-3; 10 bases are shared with TRBD2. The CDR3 is 17 residues long. CDR1 is MNHEY and CDR2 is SVGEGT in the germline V gene. After removal of 2 bases from V and 5 bases from J, the junction contained 9 bases not matched to a gene. In nucleotides, the CDR3 is TGTGCCAGCAGTTACGAGCGTCTAGCGGGAGTAAACAATGAGCAGTTCTTC. Its protein product is CASSYERLAGVNNEQFF.

This clonotype appeared many times. The chain employs TRBV19 and TRBJ1-5; D not resolved. Germline CDR1 reads LNHDA; CDR2 reads SQIVND (reference sequence). V lost 4 bases and J lost 0, with 13 bases in between. The length of the CDR3 is 16 residues. CDR3 sequence: CASSKPLLVSNQPQHF. The CDR3 nucleotides read TGTGCCAGTAGTAAACCCTTGCTGGTTAGCAATCAGCCCCAGCATTTT. Together with reference TRBV19 and TRBJ1-5, the CDR3 gives the full variable domain: DGGITQSPKYLFRKEGQNVTLSCEQNLNHDAMYWYRQDPGQGLRLIYYSQIVNDFQKGDIAEGYSVSREKKESFPLTVTSAQKNPTAFYLCASSKPLLVSNQPQHFGDGTRLSIL.

This clonotype was detected many times. This chain joins TRBV7-2 and TRBJ2-7, with D tentatively TRBD2 (6 bases). V dropped 4 bases and J dropped 7 bases, with 14 bases sitting between them. Germline V gives CDR1 SGHTA, CDR2 FQGNSA. This CDR3 is 13 amino acids long. CDR3 region: CASSSVWGREQYF. DNA for the CDR3: TGTGCCAGCAGCTCGGTCTGGGGGAGGGAGCAGTACTTC. The full variable domain, in which reference TRBV7-2 and TRBJ2-7 provide the parts outside the CDR3, is GAGVSQSPSNKVTEKGKDVELRCDPISGHTALYWYRQSLGQGLEFLIYFQGNSAPDKSGLPSDRFSAERTGGSVSTLTIQRTQQEDSAVYLCASSSVWGREQYFGPGTRLTVT.

This clonotype rates as medium-sized. V usage is TRBV7-9 and J usage is TRBJ2-1; possibly TRBD1 for D (5 bases). Between the trimmed V and J ends, which lost 4 bases and 4 bases, there was a span of 11 bases. CDR1 and CDR2 from the germline V gene are SEHNR and FQNEAQ (reference sequence). The CDR3 spans 14 residues. CDR3 sequence reads: CASSCRVFYNEQFF. CDR3 DNA sequence: TGTGCCAGCAGCTGCAGGGTCTTTTACAATGAGCAGTTCTTC. The full variable domain, rest sourced from reference TRBV7-9 and TRBJ2-1, is DTGVSQNPRHKITKRGQNVTFRCDPISEHNRLYWYRQTLGQGPEFLTYFQNEAQLEKSRLLSDRFSAERPKGSFSTLEIQRTEQGDSAMYLCASSCRVFYNEQFFGPGTRLTVL.

This sequence joins TRBV20-1 and TRBJ2-7; D gene uncertain. The CDR3 contains 14 residues. Germline V gives CDR1 DFQATT, CDR2 SNEGSKA (reference sequence). V lost 1 base and J 2 bases, leaving 12 bases between the germline ends. CDR3 region: CSARAAARAYEQYF. DNA for the CDR3: TGCAGTGCTAGAGCTGCAGCCAGAGCCTACGAGCAGTACTTC.

This clonotype was detected ten times or more. The J gene is TRBJ2-2, the V gene TRBV9; maybe TRBD2 (7 bases). V was cut by 4 bases and J by 0 bases, with 19 bases left in between. The CDR3 is made up of 18 amino acids. Germline values: CDR1 SGDLS, CDR2 YYNGEE. The CDR3 region is CASSLKTGGGANTGELFF. In DNA, the CDR3 is TGTGCCAGCAGCCTTAAGACAGGCGGGGGAGCGAACACCGGGGAGCTGTTTTTT.

The gene calls are TRBV29-1 and TRBJ1-1, with TRBD1 identical over 10 bases. Germline CDR1 is SQVTM and CDR2 is ANQGSEA. The CDR3 extends over 14 amino acids. Trimming took 7 bases from V and 2 from J; bases not matched to a gene: 7. CDR3 residues: CSGQGADVNTEAFF. The CDR3 nucleotides read TGCAGCGGACAGGGGGCAGATGTAAACACTGAAGCTTTCTTT.